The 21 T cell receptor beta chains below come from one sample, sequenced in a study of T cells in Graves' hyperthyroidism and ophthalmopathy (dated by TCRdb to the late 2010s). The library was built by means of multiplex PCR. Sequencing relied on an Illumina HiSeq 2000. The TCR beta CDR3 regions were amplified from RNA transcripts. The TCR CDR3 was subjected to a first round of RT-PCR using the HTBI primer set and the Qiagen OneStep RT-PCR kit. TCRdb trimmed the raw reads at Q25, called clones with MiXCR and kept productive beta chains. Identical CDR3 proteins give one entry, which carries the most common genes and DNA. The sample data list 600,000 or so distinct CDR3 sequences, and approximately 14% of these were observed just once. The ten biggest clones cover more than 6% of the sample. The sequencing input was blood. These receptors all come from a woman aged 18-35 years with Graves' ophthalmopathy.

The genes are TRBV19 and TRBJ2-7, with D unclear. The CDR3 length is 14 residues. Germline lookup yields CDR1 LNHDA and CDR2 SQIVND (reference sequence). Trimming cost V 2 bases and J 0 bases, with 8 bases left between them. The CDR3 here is CASSIRRGSYEQYF. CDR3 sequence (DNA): TGTGCCAGTAGTATACGCCGTGGCTCCTACGAGCAGTACTTC.

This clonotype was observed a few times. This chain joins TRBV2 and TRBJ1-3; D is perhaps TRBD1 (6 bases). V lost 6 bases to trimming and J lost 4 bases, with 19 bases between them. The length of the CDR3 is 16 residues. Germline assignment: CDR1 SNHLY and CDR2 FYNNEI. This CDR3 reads CASSATGLASGNTIYF. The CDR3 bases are TGTGCCAGCAGCGCAACAGGGTTAGCCTCCGGAAACACCATATATTTT.

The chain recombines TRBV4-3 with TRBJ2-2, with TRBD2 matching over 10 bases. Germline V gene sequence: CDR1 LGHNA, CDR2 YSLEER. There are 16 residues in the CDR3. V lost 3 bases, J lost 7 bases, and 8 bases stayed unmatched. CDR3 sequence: CASSQLAGVTGGELFF. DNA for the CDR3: TGCGCCAGCAGCCAGCTAGCGGGAGTAACGGGCGGGGAGCTGTTTTTT.

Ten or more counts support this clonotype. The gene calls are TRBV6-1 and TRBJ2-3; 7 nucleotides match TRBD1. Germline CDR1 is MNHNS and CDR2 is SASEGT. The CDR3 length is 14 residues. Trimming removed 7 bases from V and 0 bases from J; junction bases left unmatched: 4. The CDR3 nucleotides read TGTGCCAGCACGGGGACAGTCAGCACAGATACGCAGTATTTT. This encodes CASTGTVSTDTQYF.

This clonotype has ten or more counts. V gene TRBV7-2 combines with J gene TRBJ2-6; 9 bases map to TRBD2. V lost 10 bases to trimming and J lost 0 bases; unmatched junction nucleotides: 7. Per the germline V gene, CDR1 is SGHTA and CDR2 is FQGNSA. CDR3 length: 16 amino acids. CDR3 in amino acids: CATQLAGDSGANVLTF. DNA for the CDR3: TGTGCCACACAACTAGCGGGCGACTCTGGGGCCAACGTCCTGACTTTC.

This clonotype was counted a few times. The CDR3 bases are TGTGCCAGCAGCCGAGGACTAGCGGGAGCTAACGCCTACAATGAGCAGTTCTTC. Amino acid sequence: CASSRGLAGANAYNEQFF. The chain couples TRBV12-3 or TRBV12-4 to TRBJ2-1; 13 bases line up with TRBD2. With 6 bases clipped from V and 2 bases from J, the junction kept 10 bases outside the gene matches. CDR3 length: 18 residues.

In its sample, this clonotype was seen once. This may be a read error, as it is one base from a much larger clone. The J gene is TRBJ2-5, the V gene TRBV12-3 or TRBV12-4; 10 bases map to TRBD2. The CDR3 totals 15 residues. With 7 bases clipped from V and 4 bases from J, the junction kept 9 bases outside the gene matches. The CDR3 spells CASKNPASGGETQYF. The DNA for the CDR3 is TGTGCCAGCAAGAATCCGGCTAGCGGGGGAGAGACCCAGTACTTC.

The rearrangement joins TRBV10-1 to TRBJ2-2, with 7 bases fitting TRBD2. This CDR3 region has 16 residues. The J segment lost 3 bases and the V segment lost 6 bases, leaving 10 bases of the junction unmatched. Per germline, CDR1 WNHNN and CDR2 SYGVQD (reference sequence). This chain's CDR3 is CASRVSRGRDTGELFF. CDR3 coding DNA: TGCGCCAGCAGAGTTTCTCGGGGGAGGGACACCGGGGAGCTGTTTTTT.

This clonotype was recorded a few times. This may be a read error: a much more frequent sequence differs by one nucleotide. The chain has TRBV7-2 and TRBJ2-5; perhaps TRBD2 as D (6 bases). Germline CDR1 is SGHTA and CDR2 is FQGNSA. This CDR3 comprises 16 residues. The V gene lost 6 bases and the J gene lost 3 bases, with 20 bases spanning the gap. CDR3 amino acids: CASSLWPLGGKETQYF. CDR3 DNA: TGTGCCAGCAGTTTATGGCCCCTCGGGGGAAAAGAGACCCAGTACTTC.

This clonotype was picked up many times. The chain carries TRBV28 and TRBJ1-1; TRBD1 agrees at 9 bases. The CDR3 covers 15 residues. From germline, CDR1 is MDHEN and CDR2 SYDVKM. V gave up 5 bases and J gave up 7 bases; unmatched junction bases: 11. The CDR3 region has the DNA TGTGCCAGCAGTACGGACAGGGGCCCCTGGAGTGAAGCTTTCTTT. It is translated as CASSTDRGPWSEAFF.

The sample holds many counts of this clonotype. The CDR3: CSARTPIQGAKGTQYF. The CDR3 bases are TGCAGTGCTAGGACTCCAATACAGGGGGCGAAGGGGACCCAGTACTTC. The chain has TRBV20-1 and TRBJ2-5; 9 bases match TRBD1. CDR1 and CDR2 (germline): DFQATT, SNEGSKA (reference sequence). This CDR3 is built from 16 residues. V was pared by 3 bases and J by 7 bases, with 15 bases of the junction left unmatched.

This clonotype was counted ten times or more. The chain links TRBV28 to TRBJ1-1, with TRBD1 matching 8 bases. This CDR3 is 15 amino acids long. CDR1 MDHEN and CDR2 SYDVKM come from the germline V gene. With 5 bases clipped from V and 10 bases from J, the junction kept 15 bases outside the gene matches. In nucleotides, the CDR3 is TGTGCCAGCAGTGAGGGACAGGTCGGAGTTCTGAGAGCTTTCTTT. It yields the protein CASSEGQVGVLRAFF.

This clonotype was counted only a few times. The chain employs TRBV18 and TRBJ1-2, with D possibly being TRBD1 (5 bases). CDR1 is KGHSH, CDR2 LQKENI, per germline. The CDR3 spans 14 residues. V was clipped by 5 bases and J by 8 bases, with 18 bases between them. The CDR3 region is CASSSADTPRGYTF. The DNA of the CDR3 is TGTGCCAGCTCATCCGCGGACACCCCTAGGGGCTACACCTTC.

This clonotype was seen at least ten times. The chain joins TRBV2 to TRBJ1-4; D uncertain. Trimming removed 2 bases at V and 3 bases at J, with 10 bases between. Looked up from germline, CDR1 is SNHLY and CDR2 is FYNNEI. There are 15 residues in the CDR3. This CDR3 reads CASSEMRGANEKLFF. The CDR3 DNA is TGTGCCAGCAGTGAAATGCGGGGTGCTAATGAAAAACTGTTTTTT.

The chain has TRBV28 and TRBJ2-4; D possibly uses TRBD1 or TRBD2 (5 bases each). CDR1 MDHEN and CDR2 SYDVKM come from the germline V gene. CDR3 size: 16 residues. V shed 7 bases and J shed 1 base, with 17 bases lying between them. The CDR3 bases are TGTGCCAGCACCGAGGGACCATTAATCGCCAAAAACATTCAGTACTTC. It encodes CASTEGPLIAKNIQYF.

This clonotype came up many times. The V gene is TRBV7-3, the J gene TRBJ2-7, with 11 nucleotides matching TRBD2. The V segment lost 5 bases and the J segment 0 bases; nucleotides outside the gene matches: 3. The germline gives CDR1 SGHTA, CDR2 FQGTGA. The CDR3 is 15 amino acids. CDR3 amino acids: CASSVAGGSSYEQYF. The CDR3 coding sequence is TGTGCCAGCAGCGTAGCGGGAGGGAGCTCCTACGAGCAGTACTTC.

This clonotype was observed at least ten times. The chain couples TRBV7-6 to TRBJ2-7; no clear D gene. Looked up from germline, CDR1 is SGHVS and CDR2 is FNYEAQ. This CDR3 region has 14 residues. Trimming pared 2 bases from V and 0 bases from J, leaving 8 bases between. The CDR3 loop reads CASSLSHLSYEQYF. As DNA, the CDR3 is TGTGCCAGCAGCTTAAGTCACCTCTCCTACGAGCAGTACTTC.

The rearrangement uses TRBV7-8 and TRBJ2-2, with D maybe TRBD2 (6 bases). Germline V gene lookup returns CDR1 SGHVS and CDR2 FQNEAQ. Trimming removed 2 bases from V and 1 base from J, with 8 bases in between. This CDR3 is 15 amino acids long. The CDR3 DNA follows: TGTGCCAGCAGCTTAATGGGAGGGAACACCGGGGAGCTGTTTTTT. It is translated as CASSLMGGNTGELFF.

This chain's CDR3 is CASDRVRESTDTQYF. DNA of the CDR3: TGTGCCAGCGACAGGGTCAGAGAAAGCACAGATACGCAGTATTTT. This chain uses TRBV9 with TRBJ2-3, with 7 nucleotides matching TRBD1. Germline CDR1 and CDR2: SGDLS and YYNGEE. This CDR3 is built from 15 residues. With V trimmed by 7 bases and J by 0 bases, 8 bases remained unmatched.

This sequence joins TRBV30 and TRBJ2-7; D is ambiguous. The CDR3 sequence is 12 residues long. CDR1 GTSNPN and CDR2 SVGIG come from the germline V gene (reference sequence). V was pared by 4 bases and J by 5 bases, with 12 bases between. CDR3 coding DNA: TGTGCCTGGATGAACGGTGCCCACGAGCAGTACTTC. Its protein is CAWMNGAHEQYF.

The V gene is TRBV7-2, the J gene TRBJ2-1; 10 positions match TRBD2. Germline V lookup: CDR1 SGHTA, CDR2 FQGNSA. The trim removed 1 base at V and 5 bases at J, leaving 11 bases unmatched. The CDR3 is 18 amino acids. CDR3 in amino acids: CASSLEVGLAGAHNEQFF. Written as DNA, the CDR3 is TGTGCCAGCAGCTTAGAGGTAGGGCTAGCGGGAGCCCACAATGAGCAGTTCTTC. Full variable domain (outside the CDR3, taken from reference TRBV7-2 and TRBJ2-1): GAGVSQSPSNKVTEKGKDVELRCDPISGHTALYWYRQSLGQGLEFLIYFQGNSAPDKSGLPSDRFSAERTGGSVSTLTIQRTQQEDSAVYLCASSLEVGLAGAHNEQFFGPGTRLTVL.